The source of this T cell receptor (beta chain) is a study of PD-1 blockade in classical Hodgkin lymphoma. Trimming pared 4 bases from V and 2 bases from J, leaving 5 bases between. The germline CDR1 and CDR2 sequences are SNHLY and FYNNEI. The CDR3 consists of 12 residues. Whole-study results and caveats: By C4D1 there was a significant rise in CD4+ TCR diversity but not in CD8+ TCR diversity. When set against healthy donors, newly diagnosed patients were reported to show lower baseline TCR diversity. Patients were excluded if nivolumab began under 1 year after ASCT (the autologous transplant).

Clones were sequenced by immunoSEQ multiplex PCR, and TCRdb holds only the in-frame ones, with some missing. The table records roughly 60,000 clones, just over 90% of them present only once. The time point was: cycle 4 day 1 (C4D1), after 6 weeks of nivolumab. Relapse was seen in all patients after autologous stem cell transplantation, and brentuximab vedotin exposure was variable. Comments on this clone: Its antigen is undetermined.

The sample was peripheral blood mononuclear cells (PBMCs), taken before the fourth cycle of nivolumab. This chain connects TRBV2 to TRBJ1-2; D ambiguous. The sequence derives from a human donor with classical Hodgkin lymphoma. The CDR3 is CASSGRNYGYTF. In DNA, the CDR3 is TGTGCCAGCAGTGGACGGAACTATGGCTACACCTTC. Full variable domain (outside the CDR3, taken from reference TRBV2 and TRBJ1-2): EPEVTQTPSHQVTQMGQEVILRCVPISNHLYFYWYRQILGQKVEFLVSFYNNEISEKSEIFDDQFSVERPDGSNFTLKIRSTKLEDSAMYFCASSGRNYGYTFGSGTRLTVV.